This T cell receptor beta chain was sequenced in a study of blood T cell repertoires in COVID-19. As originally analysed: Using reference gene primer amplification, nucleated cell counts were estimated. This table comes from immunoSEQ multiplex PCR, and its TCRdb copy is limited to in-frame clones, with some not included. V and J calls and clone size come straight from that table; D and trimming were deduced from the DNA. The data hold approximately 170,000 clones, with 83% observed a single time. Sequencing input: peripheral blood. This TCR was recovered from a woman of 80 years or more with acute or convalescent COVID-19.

The CDR3 sequence is CASSRRGDSTEAFF. The DNA of the CDR3 is TGTGCCAGTAGTCGGAGAGGGGACTCCACTGAAGCTTTCTTT. This chain links TRBV5-4 with TRBJ1-1; TRBD1 might be the D (5 bases). This CDR3 has 14 residues. Germline V CDR1 and CDR2: SGHNT, YYREEE (reference sequence). With 8 bases removed from V and 4 bases from J, the gap between germline ends came to 18 bases.